Below are 4 T cell receptor beta chains sequenced from a single sample in a study of shared clonotypes between healthy human individuals. The repertoire was sequenced with immunoSEQ multiplex PCR; TCRdb's copy has only in-frame clones and lacks some. Found here are more than 550,000 clones, over 60% of them singletons; the top ten hold over 1.5%. The sequenced material came from memory CD4+ T cells sorted from blood. Described subset: CD45RA-negative fraction. The receptors were sampled from a woman in her twenties or thirties in good health.

As regards this clone: The sample holds other DNA sequences that translate to the same CDR3. The V call is TRBV9, the J call TRBJ1-3, with no clear D. This CDR3 is 13 amino acids long. From germline, CDR1 is SGDLS and CDR2 YYNGEE. Trimming removed 0 bases from V and 4 bases from J, with 5 bases in between. The CDR3 loop reads CASSVDGGNTIYF. The DNA for the CDR3 is TGTGCCAGCAGCGTAGACGGGGGAAACACCATATATTTT.

The V call is TRBV7-9, the J call TRBJ1-3; D is possibly TRBD1 (5 bases). Germline V gene lookup returns CDR1 SEHNR and CDR2 FQNEAQ (reference sequence). The CDR3 length is 16 residues. V was trimmed by 4 bases and J by 0 bases, leaving 13 bases between them. CDR3 sequence reads: CASSSRRDFSGNTIYF. Written as DNA, the CDR3 is TGTGCCAGCAGCTCCCGGAGGGACTTCTCTGGAAACACCATATATTTT.

J is TRBJ2-7 and V is TRBV9; D remains ambiguous. The length of the CDR3 is 13 residues. V was clipped by 0 bases and J by 7 bases, with 11 bases between them. The V gene's germline CDR1 is SGDLS and CDR2 YYNGEE. The CDR3 loop reads CASSVEPGWEQYF. The CDR3 DNA is TGTGCCAGCAGCGTAGAGCCCGGGTGGGAGCAGTACTTC.

This rearrangement joins TRBV2 to TRBJ2-5; D ambiguous. The germline V gene encodes CDR1 SNHLY and CDR2 FYNNEI. This CDR3 comprises 11 residues. Trimming removed 2 bases at V and 7 bases at J, with 5 bases between. Here the CDR3 reads CASSEYGTQYF. For the CDR3, the DNA is TGTGCCAGCAGTGAATATGGGACCCAGTACTTC. The entire variable domain, with the rest obtained from reference TRBV2 and TRBJ2-5, is as follows: EPEVTQTPSHQVTQMGQEVILRCVPISNHLYFYWYRQILGQKVEFLVSFYNNEISEKSEIFDDQFSVERPDGSNFTLKIRSTKLEDSAMYFCASSEYGTQYFGPGTRLLVL.